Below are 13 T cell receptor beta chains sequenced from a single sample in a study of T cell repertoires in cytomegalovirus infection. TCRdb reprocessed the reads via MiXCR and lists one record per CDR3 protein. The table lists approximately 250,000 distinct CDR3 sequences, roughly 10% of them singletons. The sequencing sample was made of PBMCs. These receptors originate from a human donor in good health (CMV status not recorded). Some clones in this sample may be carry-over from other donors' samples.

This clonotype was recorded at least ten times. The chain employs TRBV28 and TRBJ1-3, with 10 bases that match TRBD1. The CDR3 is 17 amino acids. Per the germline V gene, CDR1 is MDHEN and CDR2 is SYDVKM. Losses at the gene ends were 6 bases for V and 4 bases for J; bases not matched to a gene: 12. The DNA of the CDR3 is TGTGCCAGCAGGGAATCGGGACAGGGGTCGGGGGGAAACACCATATATTTT. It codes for CASRESGQGSGGNTIYF.

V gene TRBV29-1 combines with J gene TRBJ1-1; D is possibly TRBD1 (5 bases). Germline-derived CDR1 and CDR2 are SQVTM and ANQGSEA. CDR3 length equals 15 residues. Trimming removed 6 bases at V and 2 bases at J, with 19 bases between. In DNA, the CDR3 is TGCAGCGTAGCTGACCCCCGGGGGGATAACACTGAAGCTTTCTTT. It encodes CSVADPRGDNTEAFF.

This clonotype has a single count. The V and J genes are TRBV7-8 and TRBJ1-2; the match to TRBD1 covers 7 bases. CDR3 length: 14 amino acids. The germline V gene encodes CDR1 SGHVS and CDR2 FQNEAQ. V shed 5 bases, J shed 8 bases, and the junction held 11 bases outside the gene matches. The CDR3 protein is CASSPQGQPLGYTF. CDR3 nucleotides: TGTGCCAGCAGCCCCCAGGGACAGCCTTTGGGCTACACCTTC.

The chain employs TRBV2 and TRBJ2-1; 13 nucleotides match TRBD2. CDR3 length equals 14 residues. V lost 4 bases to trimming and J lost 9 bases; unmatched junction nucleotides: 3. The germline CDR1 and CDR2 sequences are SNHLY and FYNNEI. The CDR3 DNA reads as TGTGCCAGCAGTGCGGGGACTAGCGGGACTGAGCAGTTCTTC. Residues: CASSAGTSGTEQFF.

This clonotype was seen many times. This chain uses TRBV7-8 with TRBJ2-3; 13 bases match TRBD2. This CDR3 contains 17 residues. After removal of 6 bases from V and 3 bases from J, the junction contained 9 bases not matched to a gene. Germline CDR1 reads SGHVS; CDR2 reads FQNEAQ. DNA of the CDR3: TGTGCCAGCAGACAGCCCGGGACTAGCGGGAAGACAGATACGCAGTATTTT. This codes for CASRQPGTSGKTDTQYF.

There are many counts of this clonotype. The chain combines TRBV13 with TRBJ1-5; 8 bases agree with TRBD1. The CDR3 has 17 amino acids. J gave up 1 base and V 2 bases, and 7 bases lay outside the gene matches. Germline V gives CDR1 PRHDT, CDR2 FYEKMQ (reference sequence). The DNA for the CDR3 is TGTGCCAGCAGCTTATCCCAGGGGGCAATGAGCAATCAGCCCCAGCATTTT. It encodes CASSLSQGAMSNQPQHF.

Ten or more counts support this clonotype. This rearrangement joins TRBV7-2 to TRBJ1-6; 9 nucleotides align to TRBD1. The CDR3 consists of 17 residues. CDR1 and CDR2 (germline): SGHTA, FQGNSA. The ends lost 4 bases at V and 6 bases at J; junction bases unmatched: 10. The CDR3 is CASSSGTGKSRNSPLHF. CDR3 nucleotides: TGTGCCAGCAGCTCCGGGACAGGGAAATCTCGTAATTCACCCCTCCACTTT.

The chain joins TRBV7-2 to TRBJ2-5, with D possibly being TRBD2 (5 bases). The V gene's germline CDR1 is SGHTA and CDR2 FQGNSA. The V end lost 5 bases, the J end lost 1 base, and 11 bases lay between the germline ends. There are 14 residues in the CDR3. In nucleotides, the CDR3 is TGTGCCAGCAGCCGAGTGGGGAGCCAAGAGACCCAGTACTTC. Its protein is CASSRVGSQETQYF. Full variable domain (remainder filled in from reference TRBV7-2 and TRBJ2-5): GAGVSQSPSNKVTEKGKDVELRCDPISGHTALYWYRQSLGQGLEFLIYFQGNSAPDKSGLPSDRFSAERTGGSVSTLTIQRTQQEDSAVYLCASSRVGSQETQYFGPGTRLLVL.

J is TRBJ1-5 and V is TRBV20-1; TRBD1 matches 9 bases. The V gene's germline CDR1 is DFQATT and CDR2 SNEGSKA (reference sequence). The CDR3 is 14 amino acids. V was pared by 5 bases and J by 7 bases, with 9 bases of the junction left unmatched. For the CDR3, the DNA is TGCAGTGCTCTCCCGCGCACAGGGGGCCAGCCCCAGCATTTT. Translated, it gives CSALPRTGGQPQHF.

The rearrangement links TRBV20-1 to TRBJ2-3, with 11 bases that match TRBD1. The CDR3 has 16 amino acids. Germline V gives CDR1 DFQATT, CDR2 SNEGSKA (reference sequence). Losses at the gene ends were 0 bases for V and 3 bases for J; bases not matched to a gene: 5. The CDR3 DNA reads TGCAGTGCTAGAGACCGGACAGGGGGCCGAACAGATACGCAGTATTTT. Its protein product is CSARDRTGGRTDTQYF.

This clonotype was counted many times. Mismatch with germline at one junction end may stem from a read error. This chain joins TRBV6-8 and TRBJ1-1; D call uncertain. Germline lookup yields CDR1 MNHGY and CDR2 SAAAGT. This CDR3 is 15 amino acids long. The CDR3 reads CASSYSSGVLQEAFF. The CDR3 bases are TGTGCCAGCAGCTACTCGAGTGGGGTCCTCCAGGAGGCTTTCTTT.

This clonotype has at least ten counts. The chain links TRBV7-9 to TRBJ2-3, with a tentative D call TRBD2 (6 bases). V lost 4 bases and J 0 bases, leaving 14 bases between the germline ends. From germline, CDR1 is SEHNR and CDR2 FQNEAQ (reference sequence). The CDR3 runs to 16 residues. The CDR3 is CASSSRDSTSTDTQYF. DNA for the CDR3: TGTGCCAGCAGCTCCCGGGACTCCACTAGCACAGATACGCAGTATTTT.

CDR3 DNA: TGTGCCAGCAGCCTCAAGCAGGGACTGGGCGGCTACACCTTC. Translation gives CASSLKQGLGGYTF. The chain couples TRBV14 to TRBJ1-2; tentatively, D is TRBD1 (5 bases). CDR1 is SGHDN, CDR2 FVKESK, per germline. There are 14 residues in the CDR3. Trimming cost V 4 bases and J 8 bases, with 17 bases left between them.